This record covers a single T cell receptor (beta chain). This sample is drawn from a study of PD-1 blockade in classical Hodgkin lymphoma. The method was immunoSEQ multiplex PCR; TCRdb's version includes in-frame clones alone and lacks a portion of them. The repertoire includes some 95,000 clones, 90% of them detected once, and under 3.5% sits in the top ten. Looked up from germline, CDR1 is SGHNT and CDR2 is YENEEA. The V end was cut by 5 bases, the J end by 2 bases, with 21 bases between. The CDR3 sequence is 17 residues long. Sample time point: cycle 4 day 1 (C4D1), after five to seven weeks of nivolumab. Each of the patients experienced relapse following autologous stem cell transplantation, and their brentuximab vedotin exposure differed.

The chain recombines TRBV11-3 with TRBJ2-5; possibly TRBD1 for D (5 bases). The specimen was peripheral blood mononuclear cells (PBMCs), collected before the fourth cycle of nivolumab. This receptor was obtained from a human donor with classical Hodgkin lymphoma. CDR3 in amino acids: CASSARQQEGAQETQYF. The CDR3 DNA is TGTGCCAGCAGCGCACGGCAGCAGGAAGGGGCACAAGAGACCCAGTACTTC.